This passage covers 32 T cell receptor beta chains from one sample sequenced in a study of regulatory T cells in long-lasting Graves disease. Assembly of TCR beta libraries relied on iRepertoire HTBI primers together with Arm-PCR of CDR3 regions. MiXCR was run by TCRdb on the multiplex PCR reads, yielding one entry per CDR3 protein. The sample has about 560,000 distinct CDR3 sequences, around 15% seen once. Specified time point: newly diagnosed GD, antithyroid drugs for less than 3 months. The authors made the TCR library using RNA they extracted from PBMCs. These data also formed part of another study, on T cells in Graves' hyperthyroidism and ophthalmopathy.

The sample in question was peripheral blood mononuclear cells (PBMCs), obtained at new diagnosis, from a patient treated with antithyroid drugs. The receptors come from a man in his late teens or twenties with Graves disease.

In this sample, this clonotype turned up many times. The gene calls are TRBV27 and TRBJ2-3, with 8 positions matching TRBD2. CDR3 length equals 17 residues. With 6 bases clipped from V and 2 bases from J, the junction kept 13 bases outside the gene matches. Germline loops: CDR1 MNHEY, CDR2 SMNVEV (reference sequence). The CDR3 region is CASSAREGGRPTDTQYF. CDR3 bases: TGTGCCAGCAGCGCAAGGGAGGGCGGGAGGCCCACAGATACGCAGTATTTT.

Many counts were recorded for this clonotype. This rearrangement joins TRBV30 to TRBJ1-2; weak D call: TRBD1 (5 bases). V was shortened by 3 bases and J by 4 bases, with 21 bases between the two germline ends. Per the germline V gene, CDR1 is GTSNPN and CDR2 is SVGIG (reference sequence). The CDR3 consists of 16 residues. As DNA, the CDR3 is TGTGCCTGGAGGGAACCGGGACTGACGACCTCCTATGGCTACACCTTC. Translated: CAWREPGLTTSYGYTF.

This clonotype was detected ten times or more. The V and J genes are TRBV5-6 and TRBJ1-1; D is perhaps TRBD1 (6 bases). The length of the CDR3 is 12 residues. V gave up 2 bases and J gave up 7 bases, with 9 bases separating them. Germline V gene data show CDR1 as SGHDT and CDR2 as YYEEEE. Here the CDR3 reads CASSFQGNEAFF. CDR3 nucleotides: TGTGCCAGCAGCTTCCAGGGGAATGAAGCTTTCTTT.

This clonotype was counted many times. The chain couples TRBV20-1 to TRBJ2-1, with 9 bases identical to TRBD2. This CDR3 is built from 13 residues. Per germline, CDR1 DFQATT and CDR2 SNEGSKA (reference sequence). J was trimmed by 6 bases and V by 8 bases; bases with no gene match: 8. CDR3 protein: CSFSGRLGNEQFF. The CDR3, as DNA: TGCAGTTTTAGCGGGAGATTAGGCAATGAGCAGTTCTTC.

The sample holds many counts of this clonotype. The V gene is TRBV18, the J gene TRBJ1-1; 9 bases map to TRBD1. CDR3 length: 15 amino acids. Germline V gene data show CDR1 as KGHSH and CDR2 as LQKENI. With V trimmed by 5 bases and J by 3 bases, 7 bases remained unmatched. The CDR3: CASSTGGGGYTEAFF. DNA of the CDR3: TGTGCCAGCTCAACAGGGGGCGGGGGTTACACTGAAGCTTTCTTT.

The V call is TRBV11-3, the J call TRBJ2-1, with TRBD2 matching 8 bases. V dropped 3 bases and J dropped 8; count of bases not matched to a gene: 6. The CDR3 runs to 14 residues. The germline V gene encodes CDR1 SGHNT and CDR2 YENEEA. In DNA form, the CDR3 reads TGTGCCAGCAGCTTGGGACTAGGGACTCATGAGCAGTTCTTC. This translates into CASSLGLGTHEQFF. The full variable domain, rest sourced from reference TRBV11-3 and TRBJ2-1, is EAGVVQSPRYKIIEKKQPVAFWCNPISGHNTLYWYLQNLGQGPELLIRYENEEAVDDSQLPKDRFSAERLKGVDSTLKIQPAELGDSAVYLCASSLGLGTHEQFFGPGTRLTVL.

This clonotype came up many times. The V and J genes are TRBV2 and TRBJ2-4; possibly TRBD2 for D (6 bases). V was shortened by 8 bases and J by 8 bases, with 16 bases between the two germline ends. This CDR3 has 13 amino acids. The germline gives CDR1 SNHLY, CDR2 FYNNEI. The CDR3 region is CASRRDFFDIQYF. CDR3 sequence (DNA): TGTGCCAGCCGACGGGACTTTTTTGACATTCAGTACTTC.

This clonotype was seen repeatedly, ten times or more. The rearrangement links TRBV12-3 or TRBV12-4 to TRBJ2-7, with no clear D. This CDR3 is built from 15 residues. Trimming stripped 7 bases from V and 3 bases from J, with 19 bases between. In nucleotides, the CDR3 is TGTGCCAGCACCTCGGACGAAACAACGTACTACGAGCAGTACTTC. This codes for CASTSDETTYYEQYF.

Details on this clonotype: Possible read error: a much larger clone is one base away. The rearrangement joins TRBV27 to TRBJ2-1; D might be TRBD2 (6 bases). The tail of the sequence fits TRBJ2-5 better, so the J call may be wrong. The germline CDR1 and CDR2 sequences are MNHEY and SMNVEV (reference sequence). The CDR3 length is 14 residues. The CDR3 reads CVSSPTGEEETQYF. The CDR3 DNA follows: TGTGTCAGCAGTCCCACGGGGGAGGAAGAGACCCAGTACTTC.

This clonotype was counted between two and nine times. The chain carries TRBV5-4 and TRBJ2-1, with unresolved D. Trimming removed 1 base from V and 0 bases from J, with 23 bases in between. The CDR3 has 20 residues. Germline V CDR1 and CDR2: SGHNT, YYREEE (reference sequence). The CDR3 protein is CASSLTLLQVKYSSYNEQFF. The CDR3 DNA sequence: TGTGCCAGCAGCTTGACACTGCTCCAAGTAAAGTACAGCTCCTACAATGAGCAGTTCTTC.

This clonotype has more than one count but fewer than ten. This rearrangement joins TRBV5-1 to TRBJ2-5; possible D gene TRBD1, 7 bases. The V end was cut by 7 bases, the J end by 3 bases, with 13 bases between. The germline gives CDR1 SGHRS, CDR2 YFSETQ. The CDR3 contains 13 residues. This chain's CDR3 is CASGGTAKETQYF. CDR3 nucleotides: TGCGCCAGCGGGGGGACAGCAAAAGAGACCCAGTACTTC.

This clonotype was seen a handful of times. The chain's CDR3 is CATGGKSSYNSPLHF. The CDR3 nucleotides are TGTGCCACAGGGGGAAAGAGCTCCTATAATTCACCCCTCCACTTT. The chain recombines TRBV2 with TRBJ1-6, with 7 nucleotides matching TRBD1. V was pared by 10 bases and J by 0 bases, with 6 bases of the junction left unmatched. The CDR3 is made up of 15 amino acids. CDR1 and CDR2 from the germline V gene are SNHLY and FYNNEI.

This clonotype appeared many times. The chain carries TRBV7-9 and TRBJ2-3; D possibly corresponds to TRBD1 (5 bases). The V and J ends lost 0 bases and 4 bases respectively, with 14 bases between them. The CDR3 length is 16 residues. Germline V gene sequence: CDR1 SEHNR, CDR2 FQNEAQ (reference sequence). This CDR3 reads CASSLALRLGADTQYF. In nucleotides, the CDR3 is TGTGCCAGCAGCTTAGCCCTTCGCCTAGGGGCAGATACGCAGTATTTT.

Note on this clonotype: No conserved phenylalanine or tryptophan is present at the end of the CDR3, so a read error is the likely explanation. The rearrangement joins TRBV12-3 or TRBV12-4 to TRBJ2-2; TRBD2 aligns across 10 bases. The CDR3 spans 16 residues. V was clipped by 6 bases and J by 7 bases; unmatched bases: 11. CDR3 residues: CASSPLASGGGGELFL. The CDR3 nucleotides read TGTGCCAGCAGCCCCCTCGCCAGCGGGGGGGGCGGGGAGCTGTTTCTT.

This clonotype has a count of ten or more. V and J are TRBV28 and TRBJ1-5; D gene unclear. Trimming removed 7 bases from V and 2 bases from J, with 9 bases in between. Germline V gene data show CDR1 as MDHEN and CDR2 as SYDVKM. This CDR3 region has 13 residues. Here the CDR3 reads CASTTGGNQPQHF. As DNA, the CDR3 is TGTGCCAGCACTACTGGCGGCAATCAGCCCCAGCATTTT. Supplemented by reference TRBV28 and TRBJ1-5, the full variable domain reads DVKVTQSSRYLVKRTGEKVFLECVQDMDHENMFWYRQDPGLGLRLIYFSYDVKMKEKGDIPEGYSVSREKKERFSLILESASTNQTSMYLCASTTGGNQPQHFGDGTRLSIL.

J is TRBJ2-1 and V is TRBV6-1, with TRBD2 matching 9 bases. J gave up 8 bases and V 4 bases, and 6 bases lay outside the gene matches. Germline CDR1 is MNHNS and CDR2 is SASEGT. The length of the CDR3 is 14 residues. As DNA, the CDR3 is TGTGCCAGCAGTGCCGGGACTAGCATCCATGAGCAGTTCTTC. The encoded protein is CASSAGTSIHEQFF.

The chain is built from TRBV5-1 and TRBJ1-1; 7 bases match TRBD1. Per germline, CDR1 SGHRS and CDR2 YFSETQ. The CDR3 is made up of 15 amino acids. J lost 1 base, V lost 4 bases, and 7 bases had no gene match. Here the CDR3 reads CASSTLGDRNTEAFF. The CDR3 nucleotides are TGCGCCAGCAGCACCCTAGGGGACAGGAACACTGAAGCTTTCTTT.

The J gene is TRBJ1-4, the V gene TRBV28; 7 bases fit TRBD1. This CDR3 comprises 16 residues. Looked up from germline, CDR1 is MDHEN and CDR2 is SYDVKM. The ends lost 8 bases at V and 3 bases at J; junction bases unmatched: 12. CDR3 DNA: TGTGCCAGCGGTCCTACGGACAGGTCCGCTAATGAAAAACTGTTTTTT. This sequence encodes CASGPTDRSANEKLFF.

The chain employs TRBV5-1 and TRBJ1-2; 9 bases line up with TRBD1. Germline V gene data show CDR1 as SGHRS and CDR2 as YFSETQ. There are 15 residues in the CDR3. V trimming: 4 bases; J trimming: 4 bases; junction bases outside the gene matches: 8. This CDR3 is CASSQVGQGSYGYTF. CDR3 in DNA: TGCGCCAGCAGCCAAGTGGGACAGGGAAGCTATGGCTACACCTTC.

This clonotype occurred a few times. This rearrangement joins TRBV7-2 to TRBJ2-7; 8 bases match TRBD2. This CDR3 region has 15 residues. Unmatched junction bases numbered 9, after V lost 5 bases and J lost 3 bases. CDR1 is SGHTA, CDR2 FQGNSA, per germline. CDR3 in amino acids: CASSLRDRGGYEQYF. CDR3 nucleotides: TGTGCCAGCAGCCTAAGGGACCGGGGGGGCTACGAGCAGTACTTC. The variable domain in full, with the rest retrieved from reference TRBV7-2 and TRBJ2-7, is GAGVSQSPSNKVTEKGKDVELRCDPISGHTALYWYRQSLGQGLEFLIYFQGNSAPDKSGLPSDRFSAERTGGSVSTLTIQRTQQEDSAVYLCASSLRDRGGYEQYFGPGTRLTVT.

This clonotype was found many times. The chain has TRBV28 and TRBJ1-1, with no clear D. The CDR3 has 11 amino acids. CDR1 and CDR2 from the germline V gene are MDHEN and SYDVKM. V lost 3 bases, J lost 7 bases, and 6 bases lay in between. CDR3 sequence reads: CASSFRIEAFF. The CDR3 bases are TGTGCCAGCAGTTTCCGAATTGAAGCTTTCTTT.

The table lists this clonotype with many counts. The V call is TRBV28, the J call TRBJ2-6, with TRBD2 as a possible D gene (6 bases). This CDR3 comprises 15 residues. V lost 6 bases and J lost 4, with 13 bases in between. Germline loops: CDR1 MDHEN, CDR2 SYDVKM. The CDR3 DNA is TGTGCCAGCAGCTTAGGAGGGTCCGGGGCCAACGTCCTGACTTTC. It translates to CASSLGGSGANVLTF. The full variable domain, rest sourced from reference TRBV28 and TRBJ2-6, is DVKVTQSSRYLVKRTGEKVFLECVQDMDHENMFWYRQDPGLGLRLIYFSYDVKMKEKGDIPEGYSVSREKKERFSLILESASTNQTSMYLCASSLGGSGANVLTFGAGSRLTVL.

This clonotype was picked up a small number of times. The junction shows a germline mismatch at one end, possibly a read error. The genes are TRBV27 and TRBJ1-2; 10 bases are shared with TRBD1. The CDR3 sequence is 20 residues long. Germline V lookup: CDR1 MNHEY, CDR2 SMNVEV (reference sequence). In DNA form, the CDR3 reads TGTGCCAGCAGTTTCCCCATATTTACCGGGACAGGGGACGTGCACTATGTCTACACCTTC. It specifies CASSFPIFTGTGDVHYVYTF.

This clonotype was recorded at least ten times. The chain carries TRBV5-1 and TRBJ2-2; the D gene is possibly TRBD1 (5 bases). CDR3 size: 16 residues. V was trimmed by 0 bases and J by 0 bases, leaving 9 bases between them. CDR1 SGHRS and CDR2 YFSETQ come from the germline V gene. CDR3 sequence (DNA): TGCGCCAGCAGCTTGGCGGGCAGGGCGAACACCGGGGAGCTGTTTTTT. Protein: CASSLAGRANTGELFF.

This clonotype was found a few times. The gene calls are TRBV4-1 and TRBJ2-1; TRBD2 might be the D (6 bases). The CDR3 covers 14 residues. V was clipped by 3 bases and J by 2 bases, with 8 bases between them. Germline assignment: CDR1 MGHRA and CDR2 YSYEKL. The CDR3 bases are TGCGCCAGCAGCCAGGACTACCCCTACAATGAGCAGTTCTTC. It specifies CASSQDYPYNEQFF.

CDR3: CSVSLSGNEQFF. Here the CDR3 DNA reads TGCAGCGTTAGTTTGTCGGGCAATGAGCAGTTCTTC. The V call is TRBV29-1, the J call TRBJ2-1; D remains ambiguous. The CDR3 contains 12 residues. The V gene's germline CDR1 is SQVTM and CDR2 ANQGSEA. Trimming cost V 5 bases and J 6 bases, with 11 bases left between them.

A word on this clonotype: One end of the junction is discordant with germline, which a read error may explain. The CDR3 is CASSPGLAGVSDTQYF. The DNA for the CDR3 is TGCGCCAGCAGCCCCGGACTAGCGGGAGTTTCAGATACGCAGTATTTT. The rearrangement joins TRBV12-3 or TRBV12-4 to TRBJ2-3; 13 positions agree with TRBD2. The CDR3 contains 16 residues.

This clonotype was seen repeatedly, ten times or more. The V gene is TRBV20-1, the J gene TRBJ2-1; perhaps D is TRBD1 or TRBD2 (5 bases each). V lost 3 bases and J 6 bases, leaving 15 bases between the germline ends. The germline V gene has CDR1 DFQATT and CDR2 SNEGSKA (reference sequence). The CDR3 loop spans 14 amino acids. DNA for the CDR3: TGCAGTGCTAGTCTCGGGGCTACCGGCAATGAGCAGTTCTTC. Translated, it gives CSASLGATGNEQFF.

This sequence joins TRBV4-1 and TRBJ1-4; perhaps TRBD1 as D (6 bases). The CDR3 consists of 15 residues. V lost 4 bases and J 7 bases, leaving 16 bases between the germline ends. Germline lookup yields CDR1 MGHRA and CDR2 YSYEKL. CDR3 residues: CASSRPGPDSEKLFF. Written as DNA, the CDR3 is TGCGCCAGCAGCCGACCGGGGCCGGACAGTGAAAAACTGTTTTTT.

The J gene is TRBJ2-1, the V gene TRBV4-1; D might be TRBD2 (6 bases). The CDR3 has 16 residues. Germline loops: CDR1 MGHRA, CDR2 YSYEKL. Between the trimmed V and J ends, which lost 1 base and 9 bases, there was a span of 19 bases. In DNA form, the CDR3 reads TGCGCCAGCAGCCAAGCTTTTTCGGGAGCCCTCTCTGAGCAGTTCTTC. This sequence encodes CASSQAFSGALSEQFF.

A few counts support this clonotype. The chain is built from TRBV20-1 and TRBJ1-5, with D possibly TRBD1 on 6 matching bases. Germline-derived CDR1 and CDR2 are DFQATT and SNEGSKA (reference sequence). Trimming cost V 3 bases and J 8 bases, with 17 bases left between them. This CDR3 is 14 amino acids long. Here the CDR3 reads CSASISGDVEPQHF. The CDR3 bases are TGCAGTGCTAGCATTTCAGGGGACGTGGAGCCCCAGCATTTT.

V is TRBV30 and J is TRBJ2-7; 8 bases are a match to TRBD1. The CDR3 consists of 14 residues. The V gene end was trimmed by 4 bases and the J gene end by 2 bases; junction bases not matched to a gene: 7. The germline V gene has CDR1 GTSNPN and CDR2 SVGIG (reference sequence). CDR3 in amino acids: CAWTTGTGPYEQYF. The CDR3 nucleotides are TGTGCCTGGACAACCGGGACAGGACCCTACGAGCAGTACTTC.